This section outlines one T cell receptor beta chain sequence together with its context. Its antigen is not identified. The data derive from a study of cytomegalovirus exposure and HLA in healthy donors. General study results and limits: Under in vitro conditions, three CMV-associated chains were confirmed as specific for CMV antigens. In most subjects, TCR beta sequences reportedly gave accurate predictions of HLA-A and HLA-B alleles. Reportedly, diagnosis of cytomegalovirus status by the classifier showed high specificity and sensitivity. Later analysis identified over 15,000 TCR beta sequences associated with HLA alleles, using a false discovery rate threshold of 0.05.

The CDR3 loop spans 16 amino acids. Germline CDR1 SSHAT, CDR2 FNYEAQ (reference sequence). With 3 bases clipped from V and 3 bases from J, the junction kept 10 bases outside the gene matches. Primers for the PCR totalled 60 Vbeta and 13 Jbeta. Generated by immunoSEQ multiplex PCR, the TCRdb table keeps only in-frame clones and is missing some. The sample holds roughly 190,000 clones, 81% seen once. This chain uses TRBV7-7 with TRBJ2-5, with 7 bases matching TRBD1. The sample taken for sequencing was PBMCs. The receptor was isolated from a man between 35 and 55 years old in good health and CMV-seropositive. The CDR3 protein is CASSLGDSLSKETQYF. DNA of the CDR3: TGTGCCAGCAGCTTGGGGGACAGCCTTTCTAAAGAGACCCAGTACTTC.